This T cell receptor beta chain came from a study of cytomegalovirus exposure and HLA in healthy donors. This CDR3 has 16 amino acids. Germline values: CDR1 MNHNY, CDR2 SVGAGI (reference sequence). The V and J ends lost 3 bases and 4 bases, in that order; junction bases with no gene match: 7. The repertoire was sequenced with immunoSEQ multiplex PCR; TCRdb's copy has only in-frame clones and lacks some. The data contain 200,000 or so clones, 70% to 85% of them singletons. This receptor was identified in a young woman in good health and CMV-seropositive. The sequencing input was PBMCs. The chain has TRBV6-6 and TRBJ2-1; TRBD2 agrees at 9 bases. The CDR3 region is CASSYGAGGRYNEQFF. CDR3 nucleotide sequence: TGTGCCAGCAGTTATGGGGCGGGAGGGAGATACAATGAGCAGTTCTTC.